The 26 T cell receptor beta chains below were found in one sample sequenced in a study of blood T cell repertoires in COVID-19. Some clones are missing from TCRdb's copy, which holds only in-frame ones; the method was immunoSEQ multiplex PCR. Here the sample spans fewer than 300,000 clones, 88% being singletons. The source material was peripheral blood. Every receptor here comes from a woman aged 40 to 50 who had recovered from COVID-19.

The chain employs TRBV6-5 and TRBJ1-4; TRBD1 agrees at 7 bases. Per germline, CDR1 MNHEY and CDR2 SVGAGI. The CDR3 has 15 amino acids. V lost 2 bases and J lost 7; bases outside the gene matches: 7. CDR3 amino acids: CASSYDRAGGEKLFF. In DNA form, the CDR3 reads TGTGCCAGCAGTTACGACAGGGCCGGAGGTGAAAAACTGTTTTTT.

The CDR3 protein is CASSINGEVQYF. CDR3 nucleotides: TGTGCCAGTAGTATCAATGGAGAGGTGCAGTACTTC. J is TRBJ2-7 and V is TRBV19, with D hard to call. With 3 bases removed from V and 9 bases from J, the gap between germline ends came to 12 bases. This CDR3 contains 12 residues. Germline-derived CDR1 and CDR2 are LNHDA and SQIVND (reference sequence).

This clone showed up just once. The chain carries TRBV5-4 and TRBJ2-5; 7 bases line up with TRBD2. Germline lookup yields CDR1 SGHNT and CDR2 YYREEE (reference sequence). V lost 4 bases and J lost 9; bases outside the gene matches: 15. The CDR3 extends over 15 amino acids. CDR3 in amino acids: CASSPSGNNIGAQYF. The CDR3 region has the DNA TGTGCCAGCAGCCCCAGCGGGAATAACATTGGGGCCCAGTACTTC.

The chain combines TRBV7-2 with TRBJ1-2; no firm D call. This CDR3 comprises 15 residues. Germline CDR1 is SGHTA and CDR2 is FQGNSA. Deletions cut 7 bases from V and 5 bases from J, with 20 bases between. The DNA of the CDR3 is TGTGCCAGCACCCTTAATGTGCTAATGTTATATGGCTACACCTTC. Amino acids: CASTLNVLMLYGYTF.

This chain links TRBV5-1 with TRBJ2-7; D is possibly TRBD1 (6 bases). The CDR3 sequence is 11 residues long. Germline assignment: CDR1 SGHRS and CDR2 YFSETQ. Deletions cut 5 bases from V and 3 bases from J, with 6 bases between. This CDR3 is CASRTGYEQYF. The CDR3, as DNA: TGCGCCAGCAGGACAGGCTACGAGCAGTACTTC.

V usage is TRBV7-9 and J usage is TRBJ1-2; 10 bases are a match to TRBD1. CDR1 is SEHNR and CDR2 is FQNEAQ in the germline V gene (reference sequence). The V gene end was trimmed by 5 bases and the J gene end by 8 bases; junction bases not matched to a gene: 11. The CDR3 runs 15 residues. Here the CDR3 DNA reads TGTGCCAGCAGCCAGACGGGACAGGGGACCGTAGGCTACACCTTC. Residues: CASSQTGQGTVGYTF. The variable domain in full, with the rest retrieved from reference TRBV7-9 and TRBJ1-2, is DTGVSQNPRHKITKRGQNVTFRCDPISEHNRLYWYRQTLGQGPEFLTYFQNEAQLEKSRLLSDRFSAERPKGSFSTLEIQRTEQGDSAMYLCASSQTGQGTVGYTFGSGTRLTVV.

This sequence joins TRBV5-6 and TRBJ2-2, with 12 positions matching TRBD1. The CDR3 runs to 16 residues. Germline-derived CDR1 and CDR2 are SGHDT and YYEEEE. Trimming removed 4 bases from V and 4 bases from J; junction bases left unmatched: 5. CDR3 loop: CASSPGTGGFTGELFF. CDR3 bases: TGTGCCAGCAGCCCTGGGACAGGGGGCTTCACCGGGGAGCTGTTTTTT.

For the CDR3, the DNA is TGTGCCAGCAGCCGCGGTTGGGACACTGAAGCTTTCTTT. As protein: CASSRGWDTEAFF. J is TRBJ1-1 and V is TRBV6-5; D is unresolved. Per the germline V gene, CDR1 is MNHEY and CDR2 is SVGAGI. Trimming removed 6 bases from V and 3 bases from J, with 11 bases in between. The CDR3 length is 13 residues.

J is TRBJ2-2 and V is TRBV12-2; the table's D call TRBD1 went unverified against the DNA. TRBV12-2 is marked as a pseudogene. The CDR3 has 17 residues. The CDR3 sequence is CASRLEPAGGDTGELFF. The CDR3, as DNA: TGTGCAAGTCGCTTAGAGCCGGCAGGGGGCGACACCGGGGAGCTGTTTTTT.

This chain connects TRBV5-6 to TRBJ2-7; D remains ambiguous. This CDR3 has 12 residues. V was pared by 0 bases and J by 6 bases, with 7 bases between. Germline V gene data show CDR1 as SGHDT and CDR2 as YYEEEE. The DNA of the CDR3 is TGTGCCAGCAGCTTGGTTGGTAGCGAGCAGTACGTC. It encodes CASSLVGSEQYV.

The J gene is TRBJ2-1, the V gene TRBV11-1; D is perhaps TRBD1 (5 bases). This CDR3 region has 15 residues. In germline, CDR1 is SGHAT, CDR2 FQDESV (reference sequence). The V gene lost 2 bases and the J gene lost 2 bases, with 10 bases spanning the gap. The CDR3 here is CASSLWGTPYNEQFF. The CDR3 DNA reads as TGTGCCAGCAGCTTATGGGGCACACCCTACAATGAGCAGTTCTTC.

The V and J genes are TRBV5-1 and TRBJ1-2; a weak D match, TRBD1 (5 bases). Trimming took off 4 bases at V and 8 bases at J, with 15 bases between the two ends. The CDR3 runs to 13 residues. Germline V gives CDR1 SGHRS, CDR2 YFSETQ. CDR3 sequence: CASSPPGRVGYTF. Here the CDR3 DNA reads TGCGCCAGCAGCCCCCCGGGCAGGGTCGGCTACACCTTC.

This rearrangement joins TRBV6-2 or TRBV6-3 to TRBJ1-5; TRBD1 matches 9 bases. The trim removed 2 bases at V and 2 bases at J, leaving 4 bases unmatched. The CDR3 length is 16 residues. Germline CDR1 and CDR2: MNHEY and SVGEGT. The CDR3 DNA follows: TGTGCCAGCAGTTACCGGACAGGGGAAGGCAATCAGCCCCAGCATTTT. Its protein is CASSYRTGEGNQPQHF.

V is TRBV7-3 and J is TRBJ2-2, with 7 bases identical to TRBD2. V lost 5 bases to trimming and J lost 7 bases; unmatched junction nucleotides: 19. The CDR3 sequence is 18 residues long. CDR1 SGHTA and CDR2 FQGTGA come from the germline V gene. DNA for the CDR3: TGTGCCAGCAGCCCACTCCCGGCTAGCGGCCTGCGGGGCGGGGAGCTGTTTTTT. This gives the protein CASSPLPASGLRGGELFF.

J is TRBJ2-2 and V is TRBV6-1; D gene uncertain. V was clipped by 0 bases and J by 8 bases, with 16 bases between them. The germline gives CDR1 MNHNS, CDR2 SASEGT. CDR3 length: 16 residues. CDR3 in amino acids: CASSEAGSAVPGELFF. The CDR3 DNA is TGTGCCAGCAGTGAAGCGGGCTCCGCCGTCCCGGGGGAGCTGTTTTTT.

V is TRBV11-3 and J is TRBJ2-1; D gene ambiguous. CDR1 SGHNT and CDR2 YENEEA come from the germline V gene. V was clipped by 6 bases and J by 0 bases, with 9 bases between them. The CDR3 totals 14 residues. The CDR3 DNA follows: TGTGCCAGCAGTCCCCCCAGCTCCTACAATGAGCAGTTCTTC. Translation gives CASSPPSSYNEQFF.

The rearrangement links TRBV5-4 to TRBJ2-1; 7 nucleotides line up with TRBD1. V dropped 0 bases and J dropped 5; count of bases not matched to a gene: 11. The CDR3 is 17 amino acids. CDR1 and CDR2 from the germline V gene are SGHNT and YYREEE (reference sequence). The CDR3 loop reads CASSLAPGRGTHNEQFF. The CDR3 bases are TGTGCCAGCAGCTTGGCCCCGGGCAGGGGGACCCACAATGAGCAGTTCTTC.

The rearrangement uses TRBV5-6 and TRBJ1-2; a weak D match, TRBD1 (5 bases). CDR1 and CDR2 from the germline V gene are SGHDT and YYEEEE. This CDR3 region has 14 residues. V lost 0 bases and J lost 4, with 10 bases in between. CDR3 coding DNA: TGTGCCAGCAGCTTGGGACAGCTCAGCTATGGCTACACCTTC. Translation gives CASSLGQLSYGYTF.

The V call is TRBV5-5, the J call TRBJ2-5; the D gene is possibly TRBD1 (7 bases). CDR3 size: 20 residues. Germline V CDR1 and CDR2: SGHKS, YYEKEE (reference sequence). The V end lost 4 bases, the J end lost 5 bases, and 33 bases lay between the germline ends. In DNA, the CDR3 is TGTGCCAGCAGCCCCAGGGGGGCCGGGTCTAGCAGCATCCATGCCGAGACCCAGTACTTC. It encodes CASSPRGAGSSSIHAETQYF. Looking up the rest from reference TRBV5-5 and TRBJ2-5 gives the full variable domain: DAGVTQSPTHLIKTRGQQVTLRCSPISGHKSVSWYQQVLGQGPQFIFQYYEKEERGRGNFPDRFSARQFPNYSSELNVNALLLGDSALYLCASSPRGAGSSSIHAETQYFGPGTRLLVL.

V gene TRBV27 combines with J gene TRBJ1-1; 7 bases fit TRBD1. Per germline, CDR1 MNHEY and CDR2 SMNVEV (reference sequence). The V segment lost 8 bases and the J segment 6 bases; nucleotides outside the gene matches: 15. The CDR3 loop spans 15 amino acids. CDR3: CASQTVRGLVAEAFF. In nucleotides, the CDR3 is TGTGCCAGCCAAACGGTGAGGGGGCTGGTGGCTGAAGCTTTCTTT.

This sequence joins TRBV5-4 and TRBJ2-1, with 13 bases lining up with TRBD2. Germline lookup yields CDR1 SGHNT and CDR2 YYREEE (reference sequence). Unmatched junction bases numbered 9, after V lost 4 bases and J lost 8 bases. The CDR3 is 16 amino acids. The chain's CDR3 is CASSPTSGRTSDEQFF. The CDR3, as DNA: TGTGCCAGCAGCCCGACTAGCGGGAGGACTTCGGATGAGCAGTTCTTC.

The chain combines TRBV18 with TRBJ2-1; 8 bases match TRBD2. Per the germline V gene, CDR1 is KGHSH and CDR2 is LQKENI. Losses at the gene ends were 3 bases for V and 1 base for J; bases not matched to a gene: 5. The CDR3 has 16 residues. The CDR3 reads CASSPPAGGSYNEQFF. In nucleotides, the CDR3 is TGTGCCAGCTCACCCCCCGCGGGAGGTTCCTACAATGAGCAGTTCTTC.

This clone was seen only once. The gene calls are TRBV10-2 and TRBJ2-1; TRBD1 matches at 12 bases. J lost 12 bases, V lost 0 bases, and 9 bases had no gene match. CDR3 size: 16 residues. Looked up from germline, CDR1 is WSHSY and CDR2 is SAAADI. CDR3 coding DNA: TGCGCCAGCAGTGAGTCGGGGGGACAGGGGGCGTCAGGGCAGTTCTTC. Its translation: CASSESGGQGASGQFF.

CDR3 protein: CASSKAGAPDQPQHF. CDR3 sequence (DNA): TGTGCCAGCAGCAAAGCGGGGGCCCCCGATCAGCCCCAGCATTTT. The J gene is TRBJ1-5, the V gene TRBV21-1; the table's D gene call, TRBD1, was not cross checked with the DNA. TRBV21-1 is an annotated pseudogene. The CDR3 has 15 residues.

V usage is TRBV5-1 and J usage is TRBJ2-5; 7 positions agree with TRBD2. The germline CDR1 and CDR2 sequences are SGHRS and YFSETQ. This CDR3 region has 15 residues. V gave up 4 bases and J gave up 1 base; unmatched junction bases: 7. The chain's CDR3 is CASSPLASGQETQYF. The CDR3 coding sequence is TGCGCCAGCAGCCCCTTGGCTAGCGGCCAAGAGACCCAGTACTTC.

V usage is TRBV11-2 and J usage is TRBJ2-2, with a weak D call TRBD2 (5 bases). The CDR3 has 13 amino acids. Germline CDR1 is SGHAT and CDR2 is FQNNGV. Between the trimmed V and J ends, which lost 6 bases and 7 bases, there was a span of 12 bases. Here the CDR3 DNA reads TGTGCCAGCAGACCCGCGGGCGGCGGGGAGCTGTTTTTT. Translating gives CASRPAGGGELFF.